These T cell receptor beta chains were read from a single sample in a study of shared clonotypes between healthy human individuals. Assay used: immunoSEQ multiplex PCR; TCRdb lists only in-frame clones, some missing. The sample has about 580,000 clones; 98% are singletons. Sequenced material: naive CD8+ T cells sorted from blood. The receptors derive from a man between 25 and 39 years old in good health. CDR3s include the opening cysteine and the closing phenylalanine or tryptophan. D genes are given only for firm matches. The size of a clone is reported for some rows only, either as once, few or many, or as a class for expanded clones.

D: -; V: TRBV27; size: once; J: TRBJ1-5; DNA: TGTGCCAGCAGTTTGTACCGCCCGGCAGGGTTGGGTGGTCAGCCCCAGCATTTT; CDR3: CASSLYRPAGLGGQPQHF
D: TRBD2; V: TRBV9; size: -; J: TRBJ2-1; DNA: TGTGCCAGCAACGCACCTAAGGACGGGACTAAGCGGGTCAATGAGCAGTTCTTC; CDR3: CASNAPKDGTKRVNEQFF
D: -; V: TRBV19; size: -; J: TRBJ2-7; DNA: TGTGCCAGTAAAGCCTCCTCCTCCTGGGGTTACGAGCAGTACTTC; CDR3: CASKASSSWGYEQYF
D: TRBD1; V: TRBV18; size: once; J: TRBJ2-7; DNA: TGTGCCAGCTCACCTTCAACCGCCGGGACAGGGGCCTACGAGCAGTACTTC; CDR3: CASSPSTAGTGAYEQYF
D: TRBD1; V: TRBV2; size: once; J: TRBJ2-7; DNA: TGTGCCAGCAGTGAAGTCTGGACAGGACCCACCTACGAGCAGTACTTC; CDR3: CASSEVWTGPTYEQYF
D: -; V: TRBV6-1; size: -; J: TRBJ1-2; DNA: TGTGCCAGCAGTACCATGACTGGTCTGGACGGCTACACCTTC; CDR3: CASSTMTGLDGYTF
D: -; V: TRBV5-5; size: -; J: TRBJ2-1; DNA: TGTGCCAGCACCCCCCCCGGTTCCTACAATGAGCAGTTCTTC; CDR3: CASTPPGSYNEQFF
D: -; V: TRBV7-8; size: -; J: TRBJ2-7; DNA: TGTGCCAGCAGCTATGACAGGTTCTCCTACGAGCAGTACTTC; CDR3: CASSYDRFSYEQYF
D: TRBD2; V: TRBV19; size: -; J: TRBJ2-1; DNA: TGTGCCAGTAGTATGGGAGCGGGAGTCTTTAATGAGCAGTTCTTC; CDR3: CASSMGAGVFNEQFF
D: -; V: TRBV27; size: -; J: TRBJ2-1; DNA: TGTGCCAGCAGTTTCCTCGACCGTGACACGAATGAGCAGTTCTTC; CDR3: CASSFLDRDTNEQFF
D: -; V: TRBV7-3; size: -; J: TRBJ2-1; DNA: TGTGCCAGCAGCGCATCCCCTAGCGACAATGAGCAGTTCTTC; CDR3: CASSASPSDNEQFF
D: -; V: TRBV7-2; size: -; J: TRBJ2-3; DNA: TGTGCCAGCAGCTTAAGCCGGCCCCATACGCAGTATTTT; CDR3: CASSLSRPHTQYF
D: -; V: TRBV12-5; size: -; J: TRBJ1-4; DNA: TGTGCTAGTGGTTTGCCCGACACAGGAGGTTGTGAAAAACTGTTTTTT; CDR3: CASGLPDTGGCEKLFF
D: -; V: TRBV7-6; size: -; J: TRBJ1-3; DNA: TGTGCCAGCAGCCTGGGTCAGGGCTCTGGAAACACCATATATTTT; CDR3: CASSLGQGSGNTIYF
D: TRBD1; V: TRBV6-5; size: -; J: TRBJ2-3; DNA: TGTGCCAGCAGTTACTCGACAGGGGGTGGAGATACGCAGTATTTT; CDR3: CASSYSTGGGDTQYF
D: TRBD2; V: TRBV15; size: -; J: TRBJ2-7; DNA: TGTGCCACCCGGGACTCTAGCGGATACGAGCAGTACTTC; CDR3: CATRDSSGYEQYF
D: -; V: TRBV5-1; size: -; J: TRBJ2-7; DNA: TGCGCCAGCAGCTTGGGTGTAGGCTACGAGCAGTACTTC; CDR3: CASSLGVGYEQYF
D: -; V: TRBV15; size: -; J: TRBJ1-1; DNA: TGTGCCACCAGCAGAGATCGTCTTTATGGGCGGACTGAAGCTTTCTTT; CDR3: CATSRDRLYGRTEAFF
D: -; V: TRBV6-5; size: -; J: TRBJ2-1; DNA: TGTGCCAGCAGTTACTGGGGCAGCAACAATGAGCAGTTCTTC; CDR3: CASSYWGSNNEQFF
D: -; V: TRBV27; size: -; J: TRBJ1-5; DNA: TGTGCCAGCTCCCGCATCGGACACTCTCAGCATTTT; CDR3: CASSRIGHSQHF
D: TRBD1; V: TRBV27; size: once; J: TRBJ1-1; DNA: TGTGCCAGCAGGATAACAGGGGGTTACACTGAAGCTTTCTTT; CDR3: CASRITGGYTEAFF
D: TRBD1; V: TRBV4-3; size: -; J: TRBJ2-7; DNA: TGCGCCAGCAGCCCAGGGACAGGGCTAAGCTCCTACGAGCAGTACTTC; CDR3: CASSPGTGLSSYEQYF
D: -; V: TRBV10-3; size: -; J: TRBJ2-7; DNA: TGTGCCATCAGACTAAGGGACGAAAGCTCCTACGAGCAGTACTTC; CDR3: CAIRLRDESSYEQYF
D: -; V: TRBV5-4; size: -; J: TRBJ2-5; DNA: TGTGCCAGCAGCTTGAAGGGGTTGGGAGTAGAGACCCAGTACTTC; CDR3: CASSLKGLGVETQYF
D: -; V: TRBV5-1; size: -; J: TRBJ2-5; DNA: TGCGCCAGCAGCTTACGGGGGGCACCAGTCACCAAAGAGACCCAGTACTTC; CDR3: CASSLRGAPVTKETQYF
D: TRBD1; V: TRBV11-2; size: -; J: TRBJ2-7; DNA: TGTGCCAGCAGCTTAGTTCTGACAGGGGAGTCTCCTATTTACGAGCAGTACTTC; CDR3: CASSLVLTGESPIYEQYF
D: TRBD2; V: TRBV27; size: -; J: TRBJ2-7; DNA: TGTGCCAGCAGTACTAGCGGGAGGCTCCACGAGCAGTACTTC; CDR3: CASSTSGRLHEQYF
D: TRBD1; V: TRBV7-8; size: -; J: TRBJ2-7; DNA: TGTGCCAGCAGCTTAGAGTTGACAGGGGCCTACGAGCAGTACTTC; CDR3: CASSLELTGAYEQYF
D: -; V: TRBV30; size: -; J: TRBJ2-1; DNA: TGTGCCCGAACGGGCACCAATGAGCAGTTCTTC; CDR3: CARTGTNEQFF
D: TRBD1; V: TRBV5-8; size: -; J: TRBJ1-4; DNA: TGTGCCAGCGCGAATCGGGACAGTGCAACTAATGAAAAACTGTTTTTT; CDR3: CASANRDSATNEKLFF
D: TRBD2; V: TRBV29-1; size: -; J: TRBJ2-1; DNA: TGCAGCGTCCTGACTAGCGGGAATACTAATGAGCAGTTCTTC; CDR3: CSVLTSGNTNEQFF
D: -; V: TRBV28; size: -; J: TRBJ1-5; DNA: TGTGCCAGCAGCCCCTGGAATCAGCCCCAGCATTTT; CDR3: CASSPWNQPQHF
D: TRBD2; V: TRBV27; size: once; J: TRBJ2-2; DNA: TGTGCCAGCAGCTGGACTAGCACCGGGGAGCTGTTTTTT; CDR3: CASSWTSTGELFF
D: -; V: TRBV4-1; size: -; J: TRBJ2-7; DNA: TGCGCCAGCAGCCAACCTACGACGGAATTCGAGCAGTACTTC; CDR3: CASSQPTTEFEQYF
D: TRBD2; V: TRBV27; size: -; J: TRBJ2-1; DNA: TGTGCCAGCAGTGACGGGACTAGCGGGAGAGGTGAGCAGTTCTTC; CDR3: CASSDGTSGRGEQFF
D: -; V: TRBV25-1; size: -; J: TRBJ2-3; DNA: TGTGCCAGCACCGAGGACGAGGCAGATACGCAGTATTTT; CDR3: CASTEDEADTQYF
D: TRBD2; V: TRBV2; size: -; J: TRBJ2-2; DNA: TGTGCCAGCAGTGATAGGACTAGCGGGAGGGGAATCGGGGAGCTGTTTTTT; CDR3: CASSDRTSGRGIGELFF
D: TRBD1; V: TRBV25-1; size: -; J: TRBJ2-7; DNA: TGTGCCAGCAGTGATCTTTTGAACAGGGGGCTGGACGAGCAGTACTTC; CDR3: CASSDLLNRGLDEQYF
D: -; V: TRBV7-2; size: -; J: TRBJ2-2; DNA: TGTGCCAGCACGGGCCGGCCGGTTTGGCCCGGGGAGCTGTTTTTT; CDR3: CASTGRPVWPGELFF
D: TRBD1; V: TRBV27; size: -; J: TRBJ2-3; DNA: TGTGCCAGCAGTTTATCCGGGACAGGGCTATCATTGAGGGCAGATACGCAGTATTTT; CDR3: CASSLSGTGLSLRADTQYF
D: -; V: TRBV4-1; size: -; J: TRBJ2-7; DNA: TGCGCCAGCAGCCCGAATCAAAGACTGGGATACGAGCAGTACTTC; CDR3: CASSPNQRLGYEQYF
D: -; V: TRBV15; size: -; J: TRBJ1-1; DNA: TGTGCCACCACCTTGCAGACAGGATTGAACACTGAAGCTTTCTTT; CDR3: CATTLQTGLNTEAFF
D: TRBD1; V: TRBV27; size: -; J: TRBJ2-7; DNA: TGTGCCAGCAGTTTTACAGGGGGCAACGAGCAGTACTTC; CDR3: CASSFTGGNEQYF
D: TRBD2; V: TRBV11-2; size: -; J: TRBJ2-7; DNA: TGTGCCAGCAGCTTGGGGGGAGGGTTAACCTACGAGCAGTACTTC; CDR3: CASSLGGGLTYEQYF
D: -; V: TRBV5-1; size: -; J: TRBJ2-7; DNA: TGCGCCAGCAGCTTCCGCAGGGGATACGAGCAGTACTTC; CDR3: CASSFRRGYEQYF
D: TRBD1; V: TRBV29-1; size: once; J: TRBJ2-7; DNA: TGCAGCGCGGTAATAACAGGGGCGTACGAGCAGTACTTC; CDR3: CSAVITGAYEQYF
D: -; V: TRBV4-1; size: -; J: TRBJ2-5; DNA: TGCGCCAGCAGCCGAAGCGGGGGACAGGGATTCTCCACGACGTCCCATGCGGAGACCCAGTACTTC; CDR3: CASSRSGGQGFSTTSHAETQYF
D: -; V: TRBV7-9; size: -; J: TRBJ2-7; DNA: TGTGCCAGCGAATCGGGTGGCCAGCAGTACTTC; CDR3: CASESGGQQYF
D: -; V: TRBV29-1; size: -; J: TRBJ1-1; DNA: TGCAGCGTTGACCCTCCCTTACAGGGTTTTCACACTGAAGCTTTCTTT; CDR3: CSVDPPLQGFHTEAFF
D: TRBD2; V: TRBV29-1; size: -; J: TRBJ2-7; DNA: TGCAGCGTAACGACTAGCGGGAGTAACGAGCAGTACTTC; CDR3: CSVTTSGSNEQYF
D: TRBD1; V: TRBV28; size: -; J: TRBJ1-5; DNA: TGTGCCAGCTGGGAGGGGGCTAGCAATCAGCCCCAGCATTTT; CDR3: CASWEGASNQPQHF
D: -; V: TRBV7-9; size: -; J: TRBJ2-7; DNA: TGTGCCAGCAGCTCCATTATCTACGAGCAGTACTTC; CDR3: CASSSIIYEQYF
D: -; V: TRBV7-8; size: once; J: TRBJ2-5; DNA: TGTGCCAGCAGCCCTGGGGTAGGCTTCTTCGAGACCCAGTACTTC; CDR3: CASSPGVGFFETQYF
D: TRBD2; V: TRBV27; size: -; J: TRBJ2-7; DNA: TGTGCCAGCAGCCCGTCGACTAGCGGGAGTAGGCAGTACTTC; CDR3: CASSPSTSGSRQYF